These 13 T cell receptor beta chains were all obtained from the same sample, sequenced in a study of blood T cell repertoires in COVID-19. This table comes from immunoSEQ multiplex PCR, and its TCRdb copy is limited to in-frame clones, with some not included. The sample lists roughly 190,000 clones, roughly 94% seen once, with 0.6% to 0.8% in the top ten. Sequencing used peripheral blood. These receptors came from a man aged 30-40 years with COVID-19, enrolled during active disease.

This chain uses TRBV3-1 (or the pseudogene TRBV3-2) with TRBJ2-1, with TRBD2 as a possible D gene (7 bases). The CDR3 has 19 amino acids. The ends were cut back, 1 base at V and 0 bases at J, with 19 bases in the middle. Germline loops: CDR1 LGHDT, CDR2 YNNKEL (reference sequence). DNA of the CDR3: TGTGCCAGCAGCCAAGGTCGACCTTCGGGGGGCAGCTCCTACAATGAGCAGTTCTTC. This gives the protein CASSQGRPSGGSSYNEQFF.

V usage is TRBV6-5 and J usage is TRBJ1-1, with TRBD1 as a possible D gene (5 bases). The germline gives CDR1 MNHEY, CDR2 SVGAGI. This CDR3 has 13 amino acids. V was cut by 6 bases and J by 2 bases, with 10 bases left in between. The DNA for the CDR3 is TGTGCCAGCAGCAGGGTTGTAAACACTGAAGCTTTCTTT. Protein: CASSRVVNTEAFF.

The CDR3 bases are TGTGCCAGCAGCTTTACCGGGGGTTACGAGCAGTACTTC. It translates to CASSFTGGYEQYF. The chain employs TRBV7-3 and TRBJ2-7; a weak D match, TRBD2 (6 bases). V was trimmed by 3 bases and J by 4 bases, leaving 10 bases between them. The CDR3 runs to 13 residues. CDR1 is SGHTA and CDR2 is FQGTGA in the germline V gene. The full variable domain, in which reference TRBV7-3 and TRBJ2-7 provide the parts outside the CDR3, is GAGVSQTPSNKVTEKGKYVELRCDPISGHTALYWYRQSLGQGPEFLIYFQGTGAADDSGLPNDRFFAVRPEGSVSTLKIQRTERGDSAVYLCASSFTGGYEQYFGPGTRLTVT.

The chain joins TRBV4-1 to TRBJ2-5, with 7 bases matching TRBD2. Germline V CDR1 and CDR2: MGHRA, YSYEKL. V lost 1 base, J lost 4 bases, and 3 bases stayed unmatched. CDR3 length equals 14 residues. The CDR3 bases are TGCGCCAGCAGCCAAGTGCGGGGGAGAGAGACCCAGTACTTC. This codes for CASSQVRGRETQYF.

The gene calls are TRBV6-5 and TRBJ1-2; 7 positions agree with TRBD1. This CDR3 is 13 amino acids long. From germline, CDR1 is MNHEY and CDR2 SVGAGI. V gave up 11 bases and J gave up 0 bases; unmatched junction bases: 6. This chain's CDR3 is CASGQSTNYGYTF. The CDR3 region has the DNA TGTGCCTCGGGACAGTCGACTAACTATGGCTACACCTTC.

J is TRBJ1-3 and V is TRBV6-5, with 7 bases identical to TRBD1. CDR3 size: 14 residues. From germline, CDR1 is MNHEY and CDR2 SVGAGI. Trimming removed 5 bases from V and 4 bases from J; junction bases left unmatched: 5. The CDR3 nucleotides are TGTGCCAGCAGTCCCGGGACAGAAGGAAACACCATATATTTT. Translating it yields CASSPGTEGNTIYF.

The V gene is TRBV4-1, the J gene TRBJ1-4; 9 positions match TRBD1. V lost 2 bases, J lost 10 bases, and 14 bases stayed unmatched. CDR1 MGHRA and CDR2 YSYEKL come from the germline V gene. This CDR3 contains 17 residues. The chain's CDR3 is CASSQPTRDRDGVKLFF. The CDR3 DNA reads TGCGCCAGCAGCCAACCCACCCGGGACAGGGATGGTGTAAAACTGTTTTTT.

The V gene is TRBV3-1 (or the pseudogene TRBV3-2), the J gene TRBJ2-3; 11 positions match TRBD2. The length of the CDR3 is 15 residues. The V segment lost 3 bases and the J segment 4 bases; nucleotides outside the gene matches: 3. The germline gives CDR1 LGHDT, CDR2 YNNKEL (reference sequence). CDR3 sequence: CASSQLSGGADTQYF. CDR3 nucleotides: TGTGCCAGCAGCCAGCTTAGCGGGGGGGCAGATACGCAGTATTTT.

The chain uses TRBV5-1 and TRBJ1-1, with TRBD1 identical over 10 bases. From germline, CDR1 is SGHRS and CDR2 YFSETQ. CDR3 length equals 14 residues. V shed 5 bases, J shed 1 base, and the junction held 2 bases outside the gene matches. The CDR3 DNA sequence: TGCGCCAGCAGGACAGGGGGCCAGAACACTGAAGCTTTCTTT. This gives the protein CASRTGGQNTEAFF.

This chain joins TRBV9 and TRBJ2-7; D perhaps matches TRBD1 (7 bases). Deletions cut 3 bases from V and 3 bases from J, with 16 bases between. This CDR3 contains 15 residues. Germline V CDR1 and CDR2: SGDLS, YYNGEE. The CDR3 DNA is TGTGCCAGCAGCGGTACAGGGGACTCCCACTACGAGCAGTACTTC. It specifies CASSGTGDSHYEQYF.

The J gene is TRBJ1-2, the V gene TRBV19; D is uncertain. Trimming left V 10 bases short and J 7 bases short, with 13 bases between. The CDR3 spans 11 residues. Germline CDR1 is LNHDA and CDR2 is SQIVND (reference sequence). The CDR3 coding sequence is TGTGCCACCGGGAGAAGCCTTGGCTACACCTTC. Amino acid sequence: CATGRSLGYTF.

The genes are TRBV4-1 and TRBJ1-1, with D uncertain. The CDR3 covers 11 residues. V was shortened by 7 bases and J by 3 bases, with 6 bases between the two germline ends. Germline V gives CDR1 MGHRA, CDR2 YSYEKL. For the CDR3, the DNA is TGCGCCAGCATGGCAGACACTGAAGCTTTCTTT. Translating it yields CASMADTEAFF.

The chain couples TRBV6-2 or TRBV6-3 to TRBJ1-2, with 11 bases identical to TRBD1. The V gene's germline CDR1 is MNHEY and CDR2 SVGEGT. V was pared by 5 bases and J by 8 bases, with 13 bases of the junction left unmatched. CDR3 length equals 16 residues. CDR3 residues: CASSDGQGAGSRGYTF. The CDR3 DNA reads TGTGCCAGCAGTGACGGACAGGGGGCCGGCTCGAGAGGCTACACCTTC.